The 18 T cell receptor beta chains in this list originate from one sample, sequenced in a study of beta chain features in type 1 diabetes. General study results and limits: In every one of the four CD4+ subsets, TCRB CDR3s were moderately but significantly shorter in Type 1 diabetes patients.

No cognate antigen is known for these TCRs. The authors reverse transcribed all of the isolated RNA, so sequencing captured expressed TCRB transcripts. Assay: immunoSEQ multiplex PCR; the TCRdb copy retains only in-frame clones and omits some. The sample records around 180,000 clones, 7.8% being singletons. Material for sequencing was central memory CD4+ T cells from blood. The receptors shown here come from a woman between 35 and 50 years old with type 1 diabetes.

This clone was recorded many times. The rearrangement joins TRBV6-5 to TRBJ2-7, with D unclear. This CDR3 comprises 14 residues. The V end was cut by 6 bases, the J end by 2 bases, with 14 bases between. Germline V lookup: CDR1 MNHEY, CDR2 SVGAGI. In nucleotides, the CDR3 is TGTGCCAGCAGCCTCGTGGAGACCCCCTACGAGCAGTACTTC. This gives the protein CASSLVETPYEQYF.

The rearrangement uses TRBV5-1 and TRBJ2-3; D unclear. The length of the CDR3 is 12 residues. Trimming shortened V by 4 bases and J by 7 bases, and 10 bases separated the two germline ends. Germline V CDR1 and CDR2: SGHRS, YFSETQ. As DNA, the CDR3 is TGCGCCAGCAGCGCCGAAGCATATACGCAGTATTTT. This encodes CASSAEAYTQYF.

The chain carries TRBV7-2 and TRBJ2-7, with D perhaps matching TRBD1 (5 bases). CDR1 is SGHTA and CDR2 is FQGNSA in the germline V gene. This CDR3 is 14 amino acids long. V was clipped by 5 bases and J by 7 bases, with 18 bases between them. CDR3 in DNA: TGTGCCAGCAGCGACGCGGCAGGGTTGGGGGAGCAGTACTTC. Translation: CASSDAAGLGEQYF.

The chain is built from TRBV28 and TRBJ1-4; no reliable D call. Germline CDR1 reads MDHEN; CDR2 reads SYDVKM. The V and J ends lost 8 bases and 8 bases respectively, with 12 bases between them. There are 12 residues in the CDR3. This CDR3 is CASLTGNEKLFF. The CDR3 nucleotides read TGTGCCAGCTTGACGGGGAACGAAAAACTGTTTTTT.

The CDR3 loop reads CASTFGGSGANEQFF. The CDR3, as DNA: TGTGCCAGTACCTTCGGGGGTAGCGGGGCGAATGAGCAGTTCTTC. The rearrangement uses TRBV4-2 and TRBJ2-1; 8 bases fit TRBD2. The V gene end was trimmed by 9 bases and the J gene end by 7 bases; junction bases not matched to a gene: 14. The CDR3 loop spans 15 amino acids. Germline-derived CDR1 and CDR2 are LGHNA and YNFKEQ.

CDR3 sequence reads: CASSINRGNGNIQYF. The CDR3, as DNA: TGTGCCAGCAGCATCAACAGGGGTAATGGAAACATTCAGTACTTC. The chain uses TRBV5-4 and TRBJ2-4; 7 nucleotides match TRBD1. CDR1 is SGHNT, CDR2 YYREEE, per germline (reference sequence). With V trimmed by 4 bases and J by 6 bases, 10 bases remained unmatched. The CDR3 is 15 amino acids.

This clone was observed a few times. The chain links TRBV7-2 to TRBJ2-1; 7 bases map to TRBD2. CDR1 and CDR2 from the germline V gene are SGHTA and FQGNSA. CDR3 length: 15 residues. Trimming removed 1 base from V and 7 bases from J; junction bases left unmatched: 7. CDR3 nucleotide sequence: TGTGCCAGCAGCTTAGGAGGACTAGGGAAGAATGAGCAGTTCTTC. This codes for CASSLGGLGKNEQFF.

A few counts support this clone. The genes are TRBV29-1 and TRBJ1-4; weak D call: TRBD1 (6 bases). The V and J ends lost 4 bases and 0 bases respectively, with 12 bases between them. Germline lookup yields CDR1 SQVTM and CDR2 ANQGSEA. This CDR3 has 15 residues. The CDR3 loop reads CSVGRGAATNEKLFF. In nucleotides, the CDR3 is TGCAGCGTTGGCCGGGGGGCGGCAACTAATGAAAAACTGTTTTTT.

This clone came up a few times. The chain combines TRBV27 with TRBJ2-7; a weak D match, TRBD2 (6 bases). Germline assignment: CDR1 MNHEY and CDR2 SMNVEV (reference sequence). This CDR3 has 13 residues. The germline V and J ends were trimmed by 7 bases and 7 bases, with 17 bases remaining between them. CDR3 bases: TGTGCCAGCACCGGATGGGACTCAGCGGAGCAGTACTTC. It is translated as CASTGWDSAEQYF.

This clone was counted only a few times. The chain uses TRBV27 and TRBJ1-2; 7 bases match TRBD1. The germline CDR1 and CDR2 sequences are MNHEY and SMNVEV (reference sequence). V shed 5 bases, J shed 6 bases, and the junction held 6 bases outside the gene matches. The CDR3 consists of 13 residues. The CDR3 DNA reads TGTGCCAGCAGTCTAAGACAGGGCCATGGCTACACCTTC. Its translation is CASSLRQGHGYTF.

The gene calls are TRBV11-2 and TRBJ1-6; D may be TRBD1 (5 bases). The CDR3 runs to 16 residues. Per germline, CDR1 SGHAT and CDR2 FQNNGV. V lost 1 base to trimming and J lost 6 bases, with 13 bases between them. The CDR3 sequence is CASSLAAGYSNSPLHF. In DNA, the CDR3 is TGTGCCAGCAGCTTAGCCGCAGGGTATTCTAATTCACCCCTCCACTTT.

The chain recombines TRBV7-2 with TRBJ1-1; unclear D gene. The germline V and J ends were trimmed by 1 base and 2 bases, with 8 bases remaining between them. From germline, CDR1 is SGHTA and CDR2 FQGNSA. The CDR3 totals 14 residues. The CDR3 protein is CASSLVAKNTEAFF. The CDR3 DNA follows: TGTGCCAGCAGCTTAGTTGCGAAAAACACTGAAGCTTTCTTT.

CDR3 DNA sequence: TGTGCCAGCAGCTTAGAGTCCGTGGGGGGTTTCTTTGACGAGCAGTACTTC. Protein sequence: CASSLESVGGFFDEQYF. The chain uses TRBV7-9 and TRBJ2-7; a weak D match, TRBD2 (6 bases). Germline V gene data show CDR1 as SEHNR and CDR2 as FQNEAQ (reference sequence). The CDR3 has 17 amino acids. V was cut by 1 base and J by 5 bases, with 21 bases left in between.

This chain links TRBV28 with TRBJ2-7; 12 bases align to TRBD1. V was pared by 3 bases and J by 6 bases, with 12 bases of the junction left unmatched. The CDR3 runs 17 residues. The germline CDR1 and CDR2 sequences are MDHEN and SYDVKM. The CDR3 loop reads CASSFLHWDRGRSEQYF. CDR3 DNA sequence: TGTGCCAGCAGTTTCCTACATTGGGACAGGGGGCGGAGCGAGCAGTACTTC.

The chain is built from TRBV4-2 and TRBJ1-2; D ambiguous. The CDR3 is 11 residues long. V gave up 0 bases and J gave up 8 bases, with 4 bases separating them. Germline CDR1 is LGHNA and CDR2 is YNFKEQ. CDR3 sequence reads: CASSQEAGYTF. The CDR3 coding sequence is TGTGCCAGCAGCCAAGAAGCCGGCTACACCTTC.

The chain couples TRBV2 to TRBJ1-5, with 9 bases lining up with TRBD1. Trimming took 6 bases from V and 2 from J; bases not matched to a gene: 8. This CDR3 has 16 amino acids. From germline, CDR1 is SNHLY and CDR2 FYNNEI. CDR3 sequence: CASSLQGASGNQPQHF. The CDR3 DNA is TGTGCCAGCAGCTTACAGGGGGCTAGTGGCAATCAGCCCCAGCATTTT.

This clone has just a few counts. This sequence joins TRBV30 and TRBJ2-2; 8 bases are a match to TRBD2. Looked up from germline, CDR1 is GTSNPN and CDR2 is SVGIG (reference sequence). V lost 4 bases and J lost 3; bases outside the gene matches: 10. This CDR3 is 16 amino acids long. CDR3 nucleotides: TGTGCCTGGACCTCGGGGAGCGGGAGAGACACCGGGGAGCTGTTTTTT. This codes for CAWTSGSGRDTGELFF.

This clone was seen more than once but under ten times. Other DNA sequences in the sample encode the same CDR3. The chain joins TRBV5-1 to TRBJ2-5; D gene ambiguous. The CDR3 has 12 residues. The V gene lost 4 bases and the J gene lost 1 base, with 5 bases spanning the gap. Germline V lookup: CDR1 SGHRS, CDR2 YFSETQ. The CDR3 loop reads CASSPLQETQYF. The CDR3 DNA reads as TGCGCCAGCAGCCCTCTCCAAGAGACCCAGTACTTC.